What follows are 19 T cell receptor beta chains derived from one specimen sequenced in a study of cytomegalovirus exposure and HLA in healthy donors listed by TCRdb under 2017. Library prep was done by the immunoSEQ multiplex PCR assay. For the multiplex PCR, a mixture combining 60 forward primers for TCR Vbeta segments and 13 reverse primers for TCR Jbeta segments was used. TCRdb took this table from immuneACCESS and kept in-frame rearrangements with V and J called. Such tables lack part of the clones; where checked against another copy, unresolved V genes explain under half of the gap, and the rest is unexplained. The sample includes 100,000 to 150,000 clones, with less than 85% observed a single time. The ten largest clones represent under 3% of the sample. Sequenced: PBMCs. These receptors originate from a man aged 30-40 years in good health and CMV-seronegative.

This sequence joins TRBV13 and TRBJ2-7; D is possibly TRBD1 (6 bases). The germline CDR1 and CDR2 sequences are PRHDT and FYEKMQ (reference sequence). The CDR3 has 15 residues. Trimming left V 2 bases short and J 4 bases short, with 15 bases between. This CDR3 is CASSLPGPTGYEQYF. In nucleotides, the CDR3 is TGTGCCAGCAGCTTACCTGGACCAACAGGGTACGAGCAGTACTTC.

The CDR3 nucleotides read TGTGCCAGCAGTGAGGTCGGTAGGGAGGGCAACTCCTACAATGAGCAGTTCTTC. It yields the protein CASSEVGREGNSYNEQFF. The V call is TRBV6-4, the J call TRBJ2-1; 7 nucleotides align to TRBD2. The CDR3 consists of 18 residues. With V trimmed by 3 bases and J by 0 bases, 11 bases remained unmatched. Germline V gives CDR1 MRHNA, CDR2 SNTAGT.

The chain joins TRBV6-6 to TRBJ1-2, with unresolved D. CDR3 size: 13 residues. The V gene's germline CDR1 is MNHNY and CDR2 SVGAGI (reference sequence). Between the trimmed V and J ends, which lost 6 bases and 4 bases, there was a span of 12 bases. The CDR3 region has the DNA TGTGCCAGCAGCTCGGGAAAGGGCTATGGCTACACCTTC. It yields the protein CASSSGKGYGYTF.

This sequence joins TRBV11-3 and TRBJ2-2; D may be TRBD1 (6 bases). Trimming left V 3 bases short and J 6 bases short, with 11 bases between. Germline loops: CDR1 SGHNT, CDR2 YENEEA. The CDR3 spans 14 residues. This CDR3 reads CASSLNRDAGELFF. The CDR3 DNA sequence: TGTGCCAGCAGCTTGAACAGGGATGCCGGGGAGCTGTTTTTT.

This CDR3 is CASSLFPVYEQYF. The CDR3 DNA reads as TGTGCCAGCAGTTTATTCCCTGTCTACGAGCAGTACTTC. The rearrangement joins TRBV27 to TRBJ2-7; no clear D gene. The length of the CDR3 is 13 residues. Per the germline V gene, CDR1 is MNHEY and CDR2 is SMNVEV (reference sequence). V shed 1 base and J shed 3 bases, with 7 bases lying between them.

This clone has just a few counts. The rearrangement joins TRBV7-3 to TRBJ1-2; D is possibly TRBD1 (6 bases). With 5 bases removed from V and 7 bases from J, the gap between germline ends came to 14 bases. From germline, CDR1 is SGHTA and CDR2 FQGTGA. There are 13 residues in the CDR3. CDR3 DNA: TGTGCCAGCAGCCTCCCAGGGGACGGTGGCTACACCTTC. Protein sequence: CASSLPGDGGYTF.

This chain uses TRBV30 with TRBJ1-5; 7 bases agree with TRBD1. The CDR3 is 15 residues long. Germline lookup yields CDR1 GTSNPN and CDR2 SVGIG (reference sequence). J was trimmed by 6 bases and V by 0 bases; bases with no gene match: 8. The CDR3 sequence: CAWSVQSGGGQPQHF. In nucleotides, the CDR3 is TGTGCCTGGAGTGTACAGTCAGGGGGAGGTCAGCCCCAGCATTTT. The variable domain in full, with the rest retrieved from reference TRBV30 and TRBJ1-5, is SQTIHQWPATLVQPVGSPLSLECTVEGTSNPNLYWYRQAAGRGLQLLFYSVGIGQISSEVPQNLSASRPQDRQFILSSKKLLLSDSGFYLCAWSVQSGGGQPQHFGDGTRLSIL.

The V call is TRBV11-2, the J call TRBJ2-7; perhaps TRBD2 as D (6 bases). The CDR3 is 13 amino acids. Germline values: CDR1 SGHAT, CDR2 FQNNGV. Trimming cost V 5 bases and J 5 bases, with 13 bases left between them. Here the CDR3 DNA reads TGTGCCAGCAGCGGGGGGAACTCGGACGAGCAGTACTTC. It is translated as CASSGGNSDEQYF.

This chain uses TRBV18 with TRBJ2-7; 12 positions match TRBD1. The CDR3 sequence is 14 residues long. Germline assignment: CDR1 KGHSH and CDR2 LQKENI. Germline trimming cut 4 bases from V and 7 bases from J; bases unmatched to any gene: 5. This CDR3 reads CASSLPGQGAEQYF. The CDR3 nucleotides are TGTGCCAGCTCACTGCCGGGACAGGGGGCGGAGCAGTACTTC.

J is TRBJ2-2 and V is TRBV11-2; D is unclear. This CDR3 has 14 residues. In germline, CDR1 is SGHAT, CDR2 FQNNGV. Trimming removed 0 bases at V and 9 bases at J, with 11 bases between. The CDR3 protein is CASSLDWAARELFF. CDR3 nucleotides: TGTGCCAGCAGCTTAGACTGGGCAGCCCGGGAGCTGTTTTTT.

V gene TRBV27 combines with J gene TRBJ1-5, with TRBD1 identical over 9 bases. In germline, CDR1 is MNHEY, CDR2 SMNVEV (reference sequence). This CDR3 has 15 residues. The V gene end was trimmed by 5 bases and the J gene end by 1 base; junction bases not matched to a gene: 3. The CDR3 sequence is CASSPGQGSNQPQHF. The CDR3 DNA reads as TGTGCCAGCAGTCCAGGACAGGGGAGCAATCAGCCCCAGCATTTT.

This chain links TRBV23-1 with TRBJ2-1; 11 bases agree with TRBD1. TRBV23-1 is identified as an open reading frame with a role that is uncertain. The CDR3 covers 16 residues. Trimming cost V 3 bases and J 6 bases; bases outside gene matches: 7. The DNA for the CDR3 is TGCGCCAGCAGTCAGCAAGGACAGGGGGCTTGCAATGAGCAGTTCTTC. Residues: CASSQQGQGACNEQFF.

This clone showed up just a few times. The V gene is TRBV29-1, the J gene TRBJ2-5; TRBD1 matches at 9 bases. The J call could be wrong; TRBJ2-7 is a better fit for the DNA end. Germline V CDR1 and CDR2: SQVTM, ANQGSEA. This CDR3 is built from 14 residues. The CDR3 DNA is TGCAGCGTTGACGCCGGGACAGGGTCCCACGAGCAGTACTTC. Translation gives CSVDAGTGSHEQYF.

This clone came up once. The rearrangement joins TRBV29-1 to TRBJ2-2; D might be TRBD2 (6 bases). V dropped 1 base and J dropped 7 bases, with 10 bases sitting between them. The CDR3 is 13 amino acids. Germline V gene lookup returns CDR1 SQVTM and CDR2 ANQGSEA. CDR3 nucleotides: TGCAGCGTTGAAGTTGGGGGGATCGGGGAGCTGTTTTTT. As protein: CSVEVGGIGELFF.

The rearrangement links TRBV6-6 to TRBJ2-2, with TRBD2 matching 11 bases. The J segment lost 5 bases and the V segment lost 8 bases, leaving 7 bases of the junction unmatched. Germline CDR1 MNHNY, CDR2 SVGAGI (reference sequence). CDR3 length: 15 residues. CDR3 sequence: CASGRTSGLTGELFF. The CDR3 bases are TGTGCCAGCGGCAGGACTAGCGGGTTAACCGGGGAGCTGTTTTTT.

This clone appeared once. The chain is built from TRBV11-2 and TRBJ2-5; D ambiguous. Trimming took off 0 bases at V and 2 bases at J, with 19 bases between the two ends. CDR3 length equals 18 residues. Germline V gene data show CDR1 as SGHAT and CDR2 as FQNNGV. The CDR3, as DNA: TGTGCCAGCAGCTTAGATTGGCCCCCCGACACTGGACAAGAGACCCAGTACTTC. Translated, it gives CASSLDWPPDTGQETQYF.

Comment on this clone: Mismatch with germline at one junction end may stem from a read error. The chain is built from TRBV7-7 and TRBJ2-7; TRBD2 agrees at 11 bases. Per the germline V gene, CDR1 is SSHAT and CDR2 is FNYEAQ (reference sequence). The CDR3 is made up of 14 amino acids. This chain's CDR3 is CASSHGTSGYEQYF. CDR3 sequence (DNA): TGTGCTAGCAGTCACGGGACTAGCGGTTACGAGCAGTACTTC. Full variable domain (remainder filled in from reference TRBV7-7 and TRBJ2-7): GAGVSQSPRYKVTKRGQDVTLRCDPISSHATLYWYQQALGQGPEFLTYFNYEAQPDKSGLPSDRFSAERPEGSISTLTIQRTEQRDSAMYRCASSHGTSGYEQYFGPGTRLTVT.

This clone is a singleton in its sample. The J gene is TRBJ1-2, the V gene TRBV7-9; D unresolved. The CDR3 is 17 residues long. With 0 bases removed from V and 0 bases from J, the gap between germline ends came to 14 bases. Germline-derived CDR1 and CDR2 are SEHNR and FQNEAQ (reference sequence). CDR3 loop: CASSLAFGSTPNYGYTF. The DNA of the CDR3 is TGTGCCAGCAGCTTAGCTTTTGGGAGTACGCCTAACTATGGCTACACCTTC.

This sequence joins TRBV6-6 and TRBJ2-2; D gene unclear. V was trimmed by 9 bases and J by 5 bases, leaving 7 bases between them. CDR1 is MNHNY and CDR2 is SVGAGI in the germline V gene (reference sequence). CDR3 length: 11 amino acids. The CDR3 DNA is TGTGCCAGTTACAAAACCGGGGAGCTGTTTTTT. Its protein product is CASYKTGELFF.